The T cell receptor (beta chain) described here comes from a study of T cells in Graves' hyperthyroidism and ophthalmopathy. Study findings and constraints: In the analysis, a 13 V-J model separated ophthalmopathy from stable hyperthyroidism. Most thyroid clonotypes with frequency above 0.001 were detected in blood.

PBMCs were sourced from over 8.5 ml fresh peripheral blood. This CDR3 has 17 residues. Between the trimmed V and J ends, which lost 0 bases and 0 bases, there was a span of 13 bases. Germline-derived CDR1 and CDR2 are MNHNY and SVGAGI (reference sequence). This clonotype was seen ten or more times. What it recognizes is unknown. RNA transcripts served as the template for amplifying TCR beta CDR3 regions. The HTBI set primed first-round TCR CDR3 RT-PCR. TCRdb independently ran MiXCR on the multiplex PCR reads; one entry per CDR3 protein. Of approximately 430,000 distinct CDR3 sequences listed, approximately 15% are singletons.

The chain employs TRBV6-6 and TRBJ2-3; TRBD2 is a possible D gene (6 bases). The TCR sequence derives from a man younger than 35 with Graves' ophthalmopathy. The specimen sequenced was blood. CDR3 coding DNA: TGTGCCAGCAGTTACTCGAAGACTAGAGCTAGCACAGATACGCAGTATTTT. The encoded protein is CASSYSKTRASTDTQYF.